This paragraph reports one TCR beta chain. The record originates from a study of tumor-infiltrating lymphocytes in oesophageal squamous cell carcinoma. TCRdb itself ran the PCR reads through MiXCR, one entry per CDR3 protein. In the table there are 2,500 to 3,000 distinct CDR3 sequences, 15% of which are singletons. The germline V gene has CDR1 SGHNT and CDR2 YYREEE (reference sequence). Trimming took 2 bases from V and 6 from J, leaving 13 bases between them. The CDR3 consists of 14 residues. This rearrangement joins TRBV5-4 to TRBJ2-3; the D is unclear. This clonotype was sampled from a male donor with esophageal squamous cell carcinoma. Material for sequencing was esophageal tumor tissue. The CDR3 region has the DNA TGTGCCAGCAGCTTAAGTCGAGAAATCGATACGCAGTATTTT. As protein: CASSLSREIDTQYF. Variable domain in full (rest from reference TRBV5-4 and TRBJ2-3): ETGVTQSPTHLIKTRGQQVTLRCSSQSGHNTVSWYQQALGQGPQFIFQYYREEENGRGNFPPRFSGLQFPNYSSELNVNALELDDSALYLCASSLSREIDTQYFGPGTRLTVL.